The 10 T cell receptor beta chains given below trace back to one sample, sequenced in a study of blood T cell repertoires in COVID-19. This table comes from immunoSEQ multiplex PCR, and its TCRdb copy is limited to in-frame clones, with some not included. The sample consists of 230,000 or so clones, roughly 88% of them appearing once. Sample: peripheral blood. The receptors here all came from a man aged 35 to 55 who had recovered from COVID-19.

This rearrangement joins TRBV10-3 to TRBJ2-3; the match to TRBD1 covers 8 bases. CDR1 ENHRY and CDR2 SYGVKD come from the germline V gene. The CDR3 contains 16 residues. With 2 bases clipped from V and 1 base from J, the junction kept 5 bases outside the gene matches. The CDR3 is CAISEPQTGGTDTQYF. The CDR3 DNA is TGTGCCATCAGTGAGCCTCAGACAGGGGGCACAGATACGCAGTATTTT.

The chain links TRBV7-9 to TRBJ1-1; perhaps TRBD1 as D (5 bases). Deletions cut 1 base from V and 3 bases from J, with 15 bases between. The V gene's germline CDR1 is SEHNR and CDR2 FQNEAQ (reference sequence). The length of the CDR3 is 16 residues. The CDR3 here is CASSLDLGGSDTEAFF. In nucleotides, the CDR3 is TGTGCCAGCAGCTTAGATCTGGGGGGATCGGACACTGAAGCTTTCTTT. Supplemented by reference TRBV7-9 and TRBJ1-1, the full variable domain reads DTGVSQNPRHKITKRGQNVTFRCDPISEHNRLYWYRQTLGQGPEFLTYFQNEAQLEKSRLLSDRFSAERPKGSFSTLEIQRTEQGDSAMYLCASSLDLGGSDTEAFFGQGTRLTVV.

The V gene is TRBV29-1, the J gene TRBJ2-3, with D uncertain. The CDR3 runs 10 residues. V was clipped by 7 bases and J by 3 bases, with 5 bases between them. Germline V gene sequence: CDR1 SQVTM, CDR2 ANQGSEA. The CDR3 is CSGGTDTQYF. The CDR3 nucleotides read TGCAGCGGCGGAACAGATACGCAGTATTTT.

The chain carries TRBV5-5 and TRBJ1-2; possibly TRBD1 for D (5 bases). V was cut by 0 bases and J by 2 bases, with 8 bases left in between. The germline V gene has CDR1 SGHKS and CDR2 YYEKEE (reference sequence). The CDR3 is 14 residues long. The CDR3 region has the DNA TGTGCCAGCAGCTTGGTTAGGGGCAACTATGGCTACACCTTC. Residues: CASSLVRGNYGYTF.

The chain carries TRBV9 and TRBJ1-4; D is unclear. CDR1 is SGDLS, CDR2 YYNGEE, per germline. The CDR3 runs 12 residues. Trimming stripped 2 bases from V and 7 bases from J, with 6 bases between. The CDR3 coding sequence is TGTGCCAGCAGCGTCCGGGGTGAAAAACTGTTTTTT. Translating gives CASSVRGEKLFF.

The chain carries TRBV13 and TRBJ1-4; D not certain. The germline CDR1 and CDR2 sequences are PRHDT and FYEKMQ (reference sequence). V was shortened by 4 bases and J by 0 bases, with 9 bases between the two germline ends. CDR3 length: 15 amino acids. The CDR3 bases are TGTGCCAGCAGCTCGTATTTCTCAACTAATGAAAAACTGTTTTTT. Encoded protein: CASSSYFSTNEKLFF.

The V gene is TRBV4-3, the J gene TRBJ1-2; D may be TRBD1 (6 bases). There are 14 residues in the CDR3. CDR1 and CDR2 from the germline V gene are LGHNA and YSLEER. V was shortened by 0 bases and J by 2 bases, with 7 bases between the two germline ends. The CDR3 DNA follows: TGCGCCAGCAGCCAAGATACAGGGAACTATGGCTACACCTTC. Its protein product is CASSQDTGNYGYTF.

The J gene is TRBJ2-7, the V gene TRBV9, with 9 bases lining up with TRBD2. With V trimmed by 4 bases and J by 3 bases, 8 bases remained unmatched. Germline V CDR1 and CDR2: SGDLS, YYNGEE. The CDR3 extends over 15 amino acids. Written as DNA, the CDR3 is TGTGCCAGCAGCCCGAGGGGCGGGGGGGACTACGAGCAGTACTTC. As protein: CASSPRGGGDYEQYF.

V gene TRBV7-8 combines with J gene TRBJ1-3; D may be TRBD1 (5 bases). This CDR3 contains 17 residues. Trimming removed 2 bases from V and 4 bases from J, with 18 bases in between. CDR1 SGHVS and CDR2 FQNEAQ come from the germline V gene. CDR3 DNA sequence: TGTGCCAGCAGCTTAAGTCGGGGGGATGGAAAAGGAAACACCATATATTTT. Residues: CASSLSRGDGKGNTIYF.

This clone was observed a few times. The chain employs TRBV3-1 (or the pseudogene TRBV3-2) and TRBJ1-2; unclear D gene. CDR3 length: 14 amino acids. Germline-derived CDR1 and CDR2 are LGHDT and YNNKEL (reference sequence). Trimming cost V 6 bases and J 3 bases, with 14 bases left between them. The DNA of the CDR3 is TGTGCCAGCAGTCCTGAGATCGGGGACTATGGCTACACCTTC. Residues: CASSPEIGDYGYTF.